This T cell receptor beta chain was obtained from a study of T-cell reconstitution after alpha-beta-depleted transplantation in children. This clonotype was seen at least ten times. Its antigen remains unidentified. It was with unique molecular identifiers that the TCRbeta library was prepared. In TCRdb, the PCR reads were re-called with MiXCR into one record per CDR3 protein. The repertoire consists of about 980,000 distinct CDR3 sequences, with 25% to 35% occurring once and the leading ten covering more than 25%. V shed 6 bases and J 4 bases; nucleotides not matched to a gene: 5. The CDR3 contains 15 residues. Study-wide results and limits: Diversity of TCRbeta at day 60 was high in some patients, arising from surviving recipient T cells and thymic progenitors. At one year after transplant, newly produced T cells mostly accounted for T-cell counts and diversity. Approximately two months post-transplant, alpha-beta T cells reportedly originated from several hundred expanded graft clones.

The sample in question was PBMCs, mostly from graft donor cells, obtained 360 days after TCRalphabeta/CD19-depleted stem cell transplant. The sequence derives from a boy in the first two years of life who had a stem cell transplant for SCID, so the T cells may come from the graft donor. The rearrangement joins TRBV12-3 or TRBV12-4 to TRBJ2-1; TRBD2 aligns across 11 bases. CDR3 nucleotides: TGTGCCAGCAGCACGACTAGCGGGGCTTACAATGAGCAGTTCTTC. Its protein product is CASSTTSGAYNEQFF.